This is a list of T cell receptor beta chains from one sample in a study of cytomegalovirus exposure and HLA in healthy donors. TCRdb keeps only in-frame clones here, not all; method: immunoSEQ multiplex PCR. This table has about 160,000 clones, 75% to 85% appearing once. The specimen was PBMCs. These receptors were taken from a man aged 45-60 years in good health and CMV-seropositive. CDR3s leave out the opening cysteine and the closing phenylalanine or tryptophan. Clone size is not always given. Where it is, it says once, few, many or a class for expanded clones.

few TRBJ2-5 TRBV5-1 ASSSGLAGGQETQY
- TRBJ2-5 TRBV27 ASSFRQGKETQY
- TRBJ2-7 TRBV2 ASTSDRNRGHEQY
- TRBJ1-1 TRBV14 ASSQYIKSTEAF
- TRBJ1-6 TRBV11-3 ASSLDGAGSSSYNSPLH
- TRBJ1-2 TRBV11-2 ASSFKGGQGAYGYT
- TRBJ2-1 TRBV11-2 ASSFTTGAAYNEQF
- TRBJ1-2 TRBV6-6 ASSKDRGANYGYT
- TRBJ2-2 TRBV6-1 ASRLGTGIAGELF
- TRBJ1-5 TRBV4-1 ASSLAGQGPQPQH
once TRBJ2-1 TRBV11-3 ASSFQGQRNEQF
once TRBJ1-4 TRBV6-5 ASRNFGGMNEKLF
- TRBJ1-6 TRBV11-2 ASKGQGRSSPLH
once TRBJ2-5 TRBV14 ASSRLQGAKETQY
once TRBJ1-2 TRBV6-6 ASGSEGAATNYGYT
- TRBJ2-5 TRBV10-1 ASAGDRETQY
- TRBJ2-1 TRBV7-8 ASSLWASNEQF
- TRBJ2-2 TRBV11-2 ASSLGLAGGRTGELF
- TRBJ2-5 TRBV7-7 ASSRAGELETQY
once TRBJ2-7 TRBV5-1 ASSRDRGQEQY
- TRBJ2-3 TRBV5-1 ASSLELAGGGADTQY
- TRBJ1-5 TRBV4-1 ASSQDPHGNQPQH
few TRBJ1-1 TRBV27 ASSLRENLPAF
once TRBJ1-3 TRBV7-2 ASSPYTGNTIY
- TRBJ1-6 TRBV15 ATSRDDRANSPLH
- TRBJ1-6 TRBV19 ASSNGQGRHNSPLH
- TRBJ2-7 TRBV19 ASSISLSYEQY
- TRBJ2-7 TRBV10-1 ASSGDRFTYEQY
- TRBJ1-1 TRBV10-2 ASSGQGATEAF